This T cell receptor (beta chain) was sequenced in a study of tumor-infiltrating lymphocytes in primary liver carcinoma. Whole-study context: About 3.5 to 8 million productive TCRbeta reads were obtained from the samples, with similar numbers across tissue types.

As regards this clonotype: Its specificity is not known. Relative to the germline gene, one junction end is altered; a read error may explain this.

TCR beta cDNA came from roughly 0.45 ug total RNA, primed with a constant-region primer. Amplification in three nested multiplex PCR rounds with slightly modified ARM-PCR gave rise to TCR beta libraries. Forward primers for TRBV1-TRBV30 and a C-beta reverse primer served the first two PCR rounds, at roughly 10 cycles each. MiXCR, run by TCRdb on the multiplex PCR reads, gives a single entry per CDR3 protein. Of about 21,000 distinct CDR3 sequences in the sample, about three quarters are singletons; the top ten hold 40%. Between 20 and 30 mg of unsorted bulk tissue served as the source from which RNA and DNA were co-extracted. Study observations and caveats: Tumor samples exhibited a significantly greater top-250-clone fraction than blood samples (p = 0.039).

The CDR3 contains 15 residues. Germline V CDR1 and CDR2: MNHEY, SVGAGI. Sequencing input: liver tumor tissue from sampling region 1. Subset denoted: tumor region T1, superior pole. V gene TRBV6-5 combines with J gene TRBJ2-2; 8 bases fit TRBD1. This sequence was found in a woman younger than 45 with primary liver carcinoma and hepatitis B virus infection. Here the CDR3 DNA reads TGTGCCAGCAGTCCGCGGACAGGGTTCACCGGGGAGCGGCCTTTT. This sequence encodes CASSPRTGFTGERPF.